This T cell receptor beta chain was captured in a study of lymphopenia after photon versus proton radiotherapy. Study-wide results and caveats: Larger post-nadir TCR diversity loss correlated inversely with survival in deceased patients. Oligoclonal CD8+ Temra expansion after nadir drove photon patients' diversity drop. Under photons, naive T cells and diversity fell while effector/memory populations rose.

The assay was immunoSEQ multiplex PCR, and TCRdb's table has in-frame clones only and misses some. Of roughly 41,000 clones listed, approximately 81% were seen once; the top ten hold approximately 2.9%. Worth noting for this clone: What it binds is unknown.

With 0 bases removed from V and 8 bases from J, the gap between germline ends came to 13 bases. This CDR3 has 14 amino acids. Germline V lookup: CDR1 SGHAT, CDR2 FQNNGV. The TCR comes from a man over 45 with gastric cancer. The rearrangement uses TRBV11-2 and TRBJ1-2; D gene uncertain. The sample here was peripheral blood, taken from a patient treated with photon-based radiotherapy. The CDR3 sequence: CASSLDIGPRGYTF. The CDR3 nucleotides are TGTGCCAGCAGCTTAGATATAGGTCCCCGCGGCTACACCTTC.